The rows below give T cell receptor beta chains drawn from one sample of a study of shared clonotypes between healthy human individuals. Data came from immunoSEQ multiplex PCR; TCRdb stores just in-frame clones and leaves some out. This sample has about 1.1 million clones, with 70% to 80% found just once. The sample taken for sequencing was memory CD4+ T cells from PBMCs. The receptor set was obtained from a man between 18 and 35 years old in good health. Some clones in this sample may be carry-over from other donors' samples. Each CDR3 is given with its conserved first and last residue. A D gene is named only where the DNA matches it firmly. The size field is filled for only some rows; it gives once, few, many or a size class.

clone_size d_call j_call v_call cdr3_nt cdr3_aa
few NA TRBJ1-5 TRBV7-3 TGTGCCAGCAGCTTAATTAACAGGGCTAGGGGTCAGCCCCAGCATTTT CASSLINRARGQPQHF
NA NA TRBJ1-3 TRBV14 TGTGCCAGCAGCCAACCGGGTTCTGGAAACACCATATATTTT CASSQPGSGNTIYF
NA NA TRBJ2-7 TRBV6-1 TGTGCCAGCAGGCCCCCGGGTTCCCACGAGCAGTACTTC CASRPPGSHEQYF
NA TRBD2 TRBJ2-5 TRBV4-2 TGTGCCAGCAGCCTCGGACTAGTCGACCAAGAGACCCAGTACTTC CASSLGLVDQETQYF
NA TRBD2 TRBJ2-7 TRBV7-9 TGTGCCAGCAGCCTAGGACTAGCGGGAGACGAGCAGTACTTC CASSLGLAGDEQYF
NA NA TRBJ2-5 TRBV9 TGTGCCAGCAGCGTAGGGACCAGCGACGGACAAGAGACCCAGTACTTC CASSVGTSDGQETQYF
many NA TRBJ2-1 TRBV5-8 TGTGCCAGCCATTTCGGGACGGAGACCAATGAGCAGTTCTTC CASHFGTETNEQFF
NA NA TRBJ1-5 TRBV4-1 TGCGCCAGCAGCCAAGAGATGGCGGGGGGCAGGGCAAGCAATCAGCCCCAGCATTTT CASSQEMAGGRASNQPQHF
NA TRBD2 TRBJ2-1 TRBV11-3 TGTGCCAGCAGCCTAGGGGTAGCGGGAACCCAATACAATGAGCAGTTCTTC CASSLGVAGTQYNEQFF
NA NA TRBJ1-1 TRBV15 TGTGCCACCAGCAGAGTCCGCGCTGAAGCTTTCTTT CATSRVRAEAFF
NA TRBD1 TRBJ2-5 TRBV28 TGTGCCAGCAGCAACGCAGGGGGTTGGGAGACCCAGTACTTC CASSNAGGWETQYF
NA TRBD1 TRBJ1-2 TRBV5-1 TGCGCCAGCAGCCGCGGACAGGGAGCTAACTATGGCTACACCTTC CASSRGQGANYGYTF
NA TRBD1 TRBJ2-1 TRBV5-4 TGTGCCAGCAGCTCACCGACGACAGGGGCGGGTAATGAGCAGTTCTTC CASSSPTTGAGNEQFF
NA TRBD2 TRBJ2-3 TRBV5-1 TGCGCCAGCAGCTTGGTGACTAGCGGGAGCACAGATACGCAGTATTTT CASSLVTSGSTDTQYF
NA TRBD1 TRBJ2-7 TRBV6-6 TGTGCCAGCAGTTCAAGACAGGGGAGCCCCTACGAGCAGTACTTC CASSSRQGSPYEQYF
NA NA TRBJ2-1 TRBV7-8 TGTGCCAGCGGGGGCGCAGGTAGGCACAATGAGCAGTTCTTC CASGGAGRHNEQFF
NA NA TRBJ1-5 TRBV6-5 TGTGCCAGCAGACCTTTGGGGGTGGGTGATCAGCCCCAGCATTTT CASRPLGVGDQPQHF
NA NA TRBJ1-4 TRBV7-3 TGTGCCAGCAGCGCCACCCCGGGGGAAAAACTGTTTTTT CASSATPGEKLFF
NA NA TRBJ1-1 TRBV10-3 TGTGCCACCGCCGCCCAGGGAAACACTGAAGCTTTCTTT CATAAQGNTEAFF
NA TRBD2 TRBJ2-1 TRBV19 TGTGCCAGTAGGAGGACTAGCGGGAGGGAGAATGAGCAGTTCTTC CASRRTSGRENEQFF
few NA TRBJ1-1 TRBV6-5 TGTGCCAGCAGCCCTACAGGAGTTTACACTGAAGCTTTCTTT CASSPTGVYTEAFF
NA TRBD1 TRBJ2-5 TRBV28 TGTGCCAGCAGTTCGACAGGGGGCGATGAGACCCAGTACTTC CASSSTGGDETQYF
NA NA TRBJ1-5 TRBV6-1 TGTGCCTCCACCCCGCGGGAGGGGGTCCATCAGCCCCAGCATTTT CASTPREGVHQPQHF